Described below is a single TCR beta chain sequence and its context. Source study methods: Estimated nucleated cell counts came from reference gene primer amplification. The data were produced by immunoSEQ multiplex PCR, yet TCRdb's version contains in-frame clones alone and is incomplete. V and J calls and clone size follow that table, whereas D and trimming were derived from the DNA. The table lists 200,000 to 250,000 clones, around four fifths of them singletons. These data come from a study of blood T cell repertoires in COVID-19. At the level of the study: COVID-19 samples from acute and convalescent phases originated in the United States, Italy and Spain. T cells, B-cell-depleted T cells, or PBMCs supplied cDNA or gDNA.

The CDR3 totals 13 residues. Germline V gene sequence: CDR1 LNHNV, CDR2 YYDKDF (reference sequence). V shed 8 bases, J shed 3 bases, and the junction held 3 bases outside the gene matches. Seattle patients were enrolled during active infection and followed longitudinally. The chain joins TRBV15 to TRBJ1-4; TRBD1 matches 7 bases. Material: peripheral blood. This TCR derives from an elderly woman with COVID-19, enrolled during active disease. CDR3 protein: CATGDSSNEKLFF. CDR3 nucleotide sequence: TGTGCCACCGGGGACAGTTCTAATGAAAAACTGTTTTTT.